The 30 T cell receptor beta chains in this list originate from one sample, sequenced in a study of blood T cell repertoires in COVID-19. Method: immunoSEQ multiplex PCR; TCRdb's copy keeps in-frame clones and lacks some. The top ten clones hold about 9.3% of a sample with almost 100,000 clones, approximately 86% of them seen once. What was sequenced was peripheral blood. The receptor source for this set is a man between 50 and 59 years old with acute or convalescent COVID-19.

The CDR3 DNA reads TGTGCCAGCAGTAACACAGGAATCTATGGCTACACCTTC. Translating it yields CASSNTGIYGYTF. The chain is built from TRBV6-5 and TRBJ1-2; tentatively, D is TRBD1 (5 bases). The V and J ends lost 5 bases and 4 bases respectively, with 11 bases between them. In germline, CDR1 is MNHEY, CDR2 SVGAGI. CDR3 length: 13 residues.

This chain joins TRBV6-5 and TRBJ1-2, with 9 bases identical to TRBD1. Trimming cost V 11 bases and J 8 bases; bases outside gene matches: 9. This CDR3 contains 12 residues. CDR1 and CDR2 from the germline V gene are MNHEY and SVGAGI. The CDR3 loop is CAAHRGQGGYTF. DNA of the CDR3: TGTGCCGCACACAGGGGGCAGGGGGGCTACACCTTC.

V and J are TRBV10-2 and TRBJ2-1; 16 nucleotides match TRBD2. Unmatched junction bases numbered 11, after V lost 6 bases and J lost 0 bases. This CDR3 is 20 amino acids long. From germline, CDR1 is WSHSY and CDR2 SAAADI. CDR3 nucleotide sequence: TGCGCCAGCAGAATCCGACCGGGACTAGCGGGGGGGAGCTCCTACAATGAGCAGTTCTTC. Protein product: CASRIRPGLAGGSSYNEQFF.

This clone was picked up a small number of times. This sequence joins TRBV11-3 and TRBJ1-1; 9 bases align to TRBD1. Germline V CDR1 and CDR2: SGHNT, YENEEA. With 2 bases clipped from V and 1 base from J, the junction kept 2 bases outside the gene matches. The CDR3 is made up of 15 amino acids. The CDR3 DNA reads TGTGCCAGCAGCTTATCACAGGGGGCGAACACTGAAGCTTTCTTT. Translation: CASSLSQGANTEAFF.

This chain connects TRBV19 to TRBJ2-3, with 10 nucleotides matching TRBD2. With 5 bases clipped from V and 5 bases from J, the junction kept 10 bases outside the gene matches. This CDR3 is 16 amino acids long. CDR1 is LNHDA and CDR2 is SQIVND in the germline V gene (reference sequence). The CDR3 loop is CASSPSASGSLDTQYF. CDR3 bases: TGTGCCAGTAGTCCTTCGGCTAGCGGGAGTTTAGATACGCAGTATTTT.

This clone was seen a handful of times. The gene calls are TRBV5-1 and TRBJ2-7; 13 bases are a match to TRBD2. J lost 3 bases, V lost 4 bases, and 7 bases had no gene match. Germline V lookup: CDR1 SGHRS, CDR2 YFSETQ. The CDR3 is 16 residues long. This chain's CDR3 is CASSPHRLAGGYEQYF. The CDR3 DNA reads as TGCGCCAGCAGCCCGCACCGACTAGCGGGAGGCTACGAGCAGTACTTC.

The chain combines TRBV5-1 with TRBJ2-5; D not resolved. The CDR3 contains 13 residues. V dropped 1 base and J dropped 4 bases, with 8 bases sitting between them. CDR1 SGHRS and CDR2 YFSETQ come from the germline V gene. The CDR3 nucleotides read TGCGCCAGCAGCTTGACTTCCCGAGAGACCCAGTACTTC. This sequence encodes CASSLTSRETQYF. Filled out from reference TRBV5-1 and TRBJ2-5, the complete variable domain reads KAGVTQTPRYLIKTRGQQVTLSCSPISGHRSVSWYQQTPGQGLQFLFEYFSETQRNKGNFPGRFSGRQFSNSRSEMNVSTLELGDSALYLCASSLTSRETQYFGPGTRLLVL.

This clone was observed once. The rearrangement links TRBV11-2 to TRBJ2-5; perhaps TRBD1 as D (5 bases). This CDR3 comprises 14 residues. Looked up from germline, CDR1 is SGHAT and CDR2 is FQNNGV. V lost 6 bases and J lost 4, with 15 bases in between. The CDR3: CASRPEGVGETQYF. The CDR3 DNA follows: TGTGCCAGCAGACCAGAAGGGGTGGGAGAGACCCAGTACTTC.

The chain employs TRBV5-1 and TRBJ2-1; D is possibly TRBD2 (6 bases). The V gene's germline CDR1 is SGHRS and CDR2 YFSETQ. The V gene lost 9 bases and the J gene lost 1 base, with 14 bases spanning the gap. The CDR3 length is 14 residues. The DNA for the CDR3 is TGCGCCACTCAACCTGGGACTTCCTACAATGAGCAGTTCTTC. Its protein is CATQPGTSYNEQFF.

The gene calls are TRBV5-6 and TRBJ2-2, with D uncertain. The germline gives CDR1 SGHDT, CDR2 YYEEEE. Deletions cut 3 bases from V and 0 bases from J, with 9 bases between. The CDR3 is 15 amino acids. The CDR3 DNA follows: TGTGCCAGCAGCTACCAGGCCGCGAACACCGGGGAGCTGTTTTTT. It yields the protein CASSYQAANTGELFF.

The chain joins TRBV7-8 to TRBJ1-3; 9 bases are shared with TRBD1. Trimming at V came to 5 bases and at J to 3 bases, leaving 8 bases not matched to a gene. There are 16 residues in the CDR3. Germline assignment: CDR1 SGHVS and CDR2 FQNEAQ. This CDR3 reads CASSGRTGDFGNTIYF. CDR3 in DNA: TGTGCCAGCAGCGGTCGGACAGGGGACTTTGGAAACACCATATATTTT.

The chain links TRBV4-1 to TRBJ2-2; 9 nucleotides agree with TRBD1. Germline loops: CDR1 MGHRA, CDR2 YSYEKL. The V segment lost 4 bases and the J segment 7 bases; nucleotides outside the gene matches: 4. CDR3 length: 14 residues. The CDR3 spells CASSLQGAGGELFF. The CDR3 DNA follows: TGCGCCAGCAGCCTACAGGGGGCGGGCGGGGAGCTGTTTTTT.

The chain combines TRBV6-5 with TRBJ2-1; 8 bases map to TRBD1. The V gene's germline CDR1 is MNHEY and CDR2 SVGAGI. CDR3 length: 15 residues. Trimming at V came to 2 bases and at J to 6 bases, leaving 6 bases not matched to a gene. In DNA, the CDR3 is TGTGCCAGCAGTTACCTACAGGGGGTGTTCAATGAGCAGTTCTTC. Amino acid sequence: CASSYLQGVFNEQFF.

The CDR3 here is CSAVFGQGANYGYTF. The DNA of the CDR3 is TGCAGCGCCGTTTTTGGACAGGGGGCTAACTATGGCTACACCTTC. The chain links TRBV29-1 to TRBJ1-2; TRBD1 matches at 10 bases. With 7 bases clipped from V and 0 bases from J, the junction kept 8 bases outside the gene matches. This CDR3 is built from 15 residues. Germline CDR1 SQVTM, CDR2 ANQGSEA.

This chain joins TRBV7-6 and TRBJ2-1, with TRBD1 identical over 7 bases. Per germline, CDR1 SGHVS and CDR2 FNYEAQ. The CDR3 is 14 residues long. V lost 2 bases and J lost 3; bases outside the gene matches: 1. The CDR3 coding sequence is TGTGCCAGCAGCTTACCAGGGGGCTACAATGAGCAGTTCTTC. Amino acid sequence: CASSLPGGYNEQFF.

The chain is built from TRBV5-1 and TRBJ2-3, with a possible D match to TRBD2 (7 bases). V lost 0 bases and J 4 bases, leaving 12 bases between the germline ends. This CDR3 has 15 residues. CDR1 is SGHRS, CDR2 YFSETQ, per germline. CDR3 nucleotide sequence: TGCGCCAGCAGCTTGGGTCAGGGGAGGGCAGATACGCAGTATTTT. This codes for CASSLGQGRADTQYF.

The chain has TRBV6-5 and TRBJ2-7, with D possibly TRBD1 on 6 matching bases. V was pared by 9 bases and J by 2 bases, with 14 bases between. This CDR3 has 13 residues. Germline CDR1 is MNHEY and CDR2 is SVGAGI. CDR3 sequence (DNA): TGTGCCAGTTCTGACAGGAACACCTACGAGCAGTACTTC. It specifies CASSDRNTYEQYF.

The chain uses TRBV30 and TRBJ2-1; TRBD2 might be the D (6 bases). Trimming stripped 3 bases from V and 4 bases from J, with 13 bases between. Germline-derived CDR1 and CDR2 are GTSNPN and SVGIG (reference sequence). This CDR3 is 14 amino acids long. The CDR3, as DNA: TGTGCCTGGAGGGGGCTAGCGCTTTACAATGAGCAGTTCTTC. This gives the protein CAWRGLALYNEQFF. Full variable domain (remainder filled in from reference TRBV30 and TRBJ2-1): SQTIHQWPATLVQPVGSPLSLECTVEGTSNPNLYWYRQAAGRGLQLLFYSVGIGQISSEVPQNLSASRPQDRQFILSSKKLLLSDSGFYLCAWRGLALYNEQFFGPGTRLTVL.

The rearrangement uses TRBV21-1 and TRBJ1-3. TRBV21-1 constitutes a pseudogene. This CDR3 region has 15 residues. The CDR3 region is CASSKRVSSGNTIYF. DNA for the CDR3: TGTGCCAGCAGCAAACGGGTAAGCTCTGGAAACACCATATATTTT.

With regard to this clone: The sample contains more than one DNA sequence encoding this CDR3. This chain connects TRBV7-9 to TRBJ2-1; TRBD2 matches at 7 bases. The CDR3 contains 16 residues. The ends lost 1 base at V and 0 bases at J; junction bases unmatched: 3. CDR1 and CDR2 from the germline V gene are SEHNR and FQNEAQ (reference sequence). CDR3 bases: TGTGCCAGCAGCTTAGGCGGGAGAGGCTCCTACAATGAGCAGTTCTTC. This translates into CASSLGGRGSYNEQFF.

Of note for this clone: Germline is not matched at one junction end, which may reflect a read error. The chain has TRBV18 and TRBJ1-5; 9 bases fit TRBD1. This CDR3 spans 15 amino acids. Germline assignment: CDR1 KGHSH and CDR2 LQKENI. The CDR3 nucleotides are TGTGCCAGCTCCCCACAGGGGGCGCTGAATCAGCCCCAGCATTTT. Amino acid sequence: CASSPQGALNQPQHF.

The chain recombines TRBV7-9 with TRBJ2-7; a weak D match, TRBD1 (5 bases). The CDR3 sequence is 13 residues long. Germline lookup yields CDR1 SEHNR and CDR2 FQNEAQ (reference sequence). Deletions cut 2 bases from V and 5 bases from J, with 10 bases between. This CDR3 is CASSLQGPDEQYF. The CDR3 bases are TGTGCCAGCAGCTTACAGGGCCCTGACGAGCAGTACTTC.

The chain joins TRBV7-6 to TRBJ1-5; possibly TRBD1 for D (6 bases). The CDR3 contains 16 residues. Germline V lookup: CDR1 SGHVS, CDR2 FNYEAQ. The V and J ends lost 5 bases and 0 bases respectively, with 14 bases between them. The CDR3 DNA reads as TGTGCCAGCAGCCCTAAGGGGGGGTATAGCAATCAGCCCCAGCATTTT. Amino acid sequence: CASSPKGGYSNQPQHF.

The rearrangement joins TRBV19 to TRBJ1-2, with 7 nucleotides matching TRBD1. Germline V lookup: CDR1 LNHDA, CDR2 SQIVND (reference sequence). This CDR3 comprises 13 residues. The junction had 7 bases not matched to a gene; V was cut back by 4 bases and J by 8 bases. CDR3 sequence: CASSSETGRGYTF. CDR3 nucleotides: TGTGCCAGTAGTAGCGAGACAGGGCGAGGCTACACCTTC.

This chain links TRBV6-2 or TRBV6-3 with TRBJ2-2; 8 bases match TRBD2. The CDR3 length is 17 residues. Germline trimming cut 2 bases from V and 4 bases from J; bases unmatched to any gene: 9. Germline V gene data show CDR1 as MNHEY and CDR2 as SVGEGT. The DNA of the CDR3 is TGTGCCAGCAGTTACGTACTCAGGGCGGGGGGCACCGGGGAGCTGTTTTTT. Translated, it gives CASSYVLRAGGTGELFF.

The V gene is TRBV7-8, the J gene TRBJ1-4; TRBD1 is a possible D gene (5 bases). V gave up 5 bases and J gave up 15 bases, with 13 bases separating them. The CDR3 covers 11 residues. Germline CDR1 reads SGHVS; CDR2 reads FQNEAQ. CDR3 DNA sequence: TGTGCCAGCAGCAAAGTAAAAGGGGTGTTTTTT. It translates to CASSKVKGVFF.

This chain joins TRBV9 and TRBJ2-1; 8 bases map to TRBD2. CDR3 length: 13 residues. Germline loops: CDR1 SGDLS, CDR2 YYNGEE. J lost 8 bases, V lost 4 bases, and 5 bases had no gene match. The CDR3 DNA reads TGTGCCAGCAGCCGGGAGGGCCTGGATGAGCAGTTCTTC. This encodes CASSREGLDEQFF. Combining the CDR3 with reference TRBV9 and TRBJ2-1 gives the whole variable domain DSGVTQTPKHLITATGQRVTLRCSPRSGDLSVYWYQQSLDQGLQFLIQYYNGEERAKGNILERFSAQQFPDLHSELNLSSLELGDSALYFCASSREGLDEQFFGPGTRLTVL.

The chain couples TRBV15 to TRBJ2-4, with D tentatively TRBD2 (7 bases). Germline CDR1 is LNHNV and CDR2 is YYDKDF (reference sequence). The CDR3 covers 18 residues. The V end lost 0 bases, the J end lost 0 bases, and 15 bases lay between the germline ends. The CDR3 DNA reads TGTGCCACCAGCAGAGATGGGGGGGGCCGTCTAGCCAAAAACATTCAGTACTTC. It is translated as CATSRDGGGRLAKNIQYF.

The chain carries TRBV6-1 and TRBJ2-7; possibly TRBD1 for D (5 bases). V shed 4 bases and J shed 0 bases, with 16 bases lying between them. CDR3 size: 16 residues. Germline CDR1 is MNHNS and CDR2 is SASEGT. The chain's CDR3 is CASSVEYFGASYEQYF. The CDR3 nucleotides read TGTGCCAGCAGTGTAGAATATTTTGGGGCCTCCTACGAGCAGTACTTC.

This chain uses TRBV6-2 or TRBV6-3 with TRBJ2-7; 7 bases are shared with TRBD2. Unmatched junction bases numbered 8, after V lost 7 bases and J lost 2 bases. Germline V CDR1 and CDR2: MNHEY, SVGEGT. The CDR3 has 14 residues. The CDR3 DNA is TGTGCCAGCATCCCCAGCGGGGCCGCCTACGAGCAGTACTTC. This encodes CASIPSGAAYEQYF.